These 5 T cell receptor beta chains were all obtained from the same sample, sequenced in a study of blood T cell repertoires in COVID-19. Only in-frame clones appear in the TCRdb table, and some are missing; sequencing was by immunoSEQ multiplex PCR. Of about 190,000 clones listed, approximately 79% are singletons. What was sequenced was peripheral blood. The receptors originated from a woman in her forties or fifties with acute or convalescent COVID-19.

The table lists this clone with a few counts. DNA of the CDR3: TGCGCCAGCAGTCCTAGCGGGAGTGGCGGAGAGACCCAGTACTTC. The encoded protein is CASSPSGSGGETQYF. The rearrangement joins TRBV4-1 to TRBJ2-5, with TRBD2 matching over 10 bases. In germline, CDR1 is MGHRA, CDR2 YSYEKL. Trimming at V came to 6 bases and at J to 4 bases, leaving 8 bases not matched to a gene. The CDR3 covers 15 residues.

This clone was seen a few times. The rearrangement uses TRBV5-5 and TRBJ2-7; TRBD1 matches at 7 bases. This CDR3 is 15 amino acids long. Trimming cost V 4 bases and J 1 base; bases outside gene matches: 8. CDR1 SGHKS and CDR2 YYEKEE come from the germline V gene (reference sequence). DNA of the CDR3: TGTGCCAGCAGCAAAACAGGGGCGTTATCCTACGAGCAGTACTTC. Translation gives CASSKTGALSYEQYF. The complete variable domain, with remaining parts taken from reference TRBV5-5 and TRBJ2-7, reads DAGVTQSPTHLIKTRGQQVTLRCSPISGHKSVSWYQQVLGQGPQFIFQYYEKEERGRGNFPDRFSARQFPNYSSELNVNALLLGDSALYLCASSKTGALSYEQYFGPGTRLTVT.

The CDR3 nucleotides are TGTGCCACCAGCAGGGGCTCCGGACAGCAAGAGACCCAGTACTTC. Its protein product is CATSRGSGQQETQYF. This rearrangement joins TRBV24-1 to TRBJ2-5; D is perhaps TRBD1 (6 bases). This CDR3 spans 15 amino acids. Trimming took 7 bases from V and 2 from J, leaving 16 bases between them. CDR1 is KGHDR, CDR2 SFDVKD, per germline.

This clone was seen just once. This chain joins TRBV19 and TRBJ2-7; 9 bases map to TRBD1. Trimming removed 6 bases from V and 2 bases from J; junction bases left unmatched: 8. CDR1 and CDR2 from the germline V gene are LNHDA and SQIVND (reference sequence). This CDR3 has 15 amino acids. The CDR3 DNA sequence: TGTGCCAGTAGACCTGACAGGGGGGGAACCTACGAGCAGTACTTC. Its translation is CASRPDRGGTYEQYF.

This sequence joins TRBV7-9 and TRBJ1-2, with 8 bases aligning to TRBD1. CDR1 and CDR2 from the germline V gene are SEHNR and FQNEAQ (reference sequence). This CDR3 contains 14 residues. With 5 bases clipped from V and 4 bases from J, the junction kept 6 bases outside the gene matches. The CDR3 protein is CASSSEGQVYGYTF. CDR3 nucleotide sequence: TGTGCCAGCAGCAGTGAGGGACAGGTCTATGGCTACACCTTC.